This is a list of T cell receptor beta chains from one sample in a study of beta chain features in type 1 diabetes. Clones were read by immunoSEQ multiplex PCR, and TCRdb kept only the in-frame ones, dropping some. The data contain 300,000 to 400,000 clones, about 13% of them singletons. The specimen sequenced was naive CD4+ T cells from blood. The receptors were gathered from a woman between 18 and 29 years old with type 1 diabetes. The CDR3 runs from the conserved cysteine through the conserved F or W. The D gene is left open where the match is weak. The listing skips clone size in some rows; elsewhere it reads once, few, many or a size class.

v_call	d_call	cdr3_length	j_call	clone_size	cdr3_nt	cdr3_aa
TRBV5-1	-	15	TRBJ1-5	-	TGCGCCAGCAGCTTGGTGGCAGGGGTCAATCAGCCCCAGCATTTT	CASSLVAGVNQPQHF
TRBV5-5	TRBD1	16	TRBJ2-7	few	TGTGCCAGCAGCTTGCGGCGGGGACAGGGCTCCTATGAGCAGTACTTC	CASSLRRGQGSYEQYF
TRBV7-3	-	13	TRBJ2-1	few	TGTGCCAGCAGCCTCCGACTAGACAATGAGCAGTTCTTC	CASSLRLDNEQFF
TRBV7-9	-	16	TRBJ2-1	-	TGTGCCAGCAGCCCTCTGGCGGCGGGCTCCTACAATGAGCAGTTCTTC	CASSPLAAGSYNEQFF
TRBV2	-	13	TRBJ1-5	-	TGTGCCAGCAGGAAAAGGGGTGCTCAGCCCCAGCATTTT	CASRKRGAQPQHF
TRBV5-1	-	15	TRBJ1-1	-	TGCGCCAGCAGCTTGAATGAGGGTTCGGGCACTGAAGCTTTCTTT	CASSLNEGSGTEAFF
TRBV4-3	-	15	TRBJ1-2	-	TGCGCCAGCAGCCAGGACGGACAGTCAGTTAGGGGCTACACCTTC	CASSQDGQSVRGYTF
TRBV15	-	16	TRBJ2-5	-	TGTGCCACCAGCAGAGATCGCAGGCAGCTGTGGGAGACCCAGTACTTC	CATSRDRRQLWETQYF
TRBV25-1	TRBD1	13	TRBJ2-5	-	TGTGCCAGCAGATACAGGGGCCAAGAGACCCAGTACTTC	CASRYRGQETQYF
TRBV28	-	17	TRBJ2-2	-	TGTGCCAGCAGTTTATGGTCGGGTCGGCGTAACACCGGGGAGCTGTTTTTT	CASSLWSGRRNTGELFF
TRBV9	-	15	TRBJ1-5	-	TGTGCCAGCAGCGTAGACGGTTATAGCAATCAGCCCCAGCATTTT	CASSVDGYSNQPQHF
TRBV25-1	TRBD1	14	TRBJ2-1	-	TGTGCCAGCAGTGACCCGGGACAGTCGAATAAGCAGTTCTTC	CASSDPGQSNKQFF
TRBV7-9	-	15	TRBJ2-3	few	TGTGCCAGCAGCTTTTACACCGGAGATACAGATACGCAGTATTTT	CASSFYTGDTDTQYF
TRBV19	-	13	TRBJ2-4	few	TGTGCCAGTAGTATAGGCAGGAGGGACATTCAGTACTTC	CASSIGRRDIQYF
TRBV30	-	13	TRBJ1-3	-	TGTGCCTGGAGTAGGGGTTCTGGAAACACCATATATTTT	CAWSRGSGNTIYF
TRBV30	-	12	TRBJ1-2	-	TGTGCCTGGAGTGTCGGAGGGGATGGCTACACCTTC	CAWSVGGDGYTF
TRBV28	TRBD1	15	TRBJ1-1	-	TGTGCCAGCAGCCCCGGGGGACAGTTGAACACTGAAGCTTTCTTT	CASSPGGQLNTEAFF
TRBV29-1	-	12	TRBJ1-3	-	TGCAGCGTACGAGGGTATGGAAACACCATATATTTT	CSVRGYGNTIYF
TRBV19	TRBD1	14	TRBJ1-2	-	TGTGCCAGTAGTATTTGGGGACAGAGCTATGGCTACACCTTC	CASSIWGQSYGYTF
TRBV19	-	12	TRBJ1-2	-	TGTGCCAGTAGGCAGAGGAACTATGGCTACACCTTC	CASRQRNYGYTF